The rows below give T cell receptor beta chains drawn from one sample of a study of identical twins. MiXCR, applied by TCRdb to the 5' RACE reads, yields one record per CDR3 protein. The table shows around 1.7 million distinct CDR3 sequences, with around 33% occurring only once. Sequences were obtained from cord blood. These receptor sequences come from a newborn girl in good health. CDR3s include the opening cysteine and the closing phenylalanine or tryptophan. The D gene is left open where the match is weak. A row's size may be missing; if present it is once, few, many or a size class.

.	.	TRBV15	TRBJ1-5	TGTGCCACCAGCAGAGATTACACGCTTAATCAGCCCCAGCATTTT	CATSRDYTLNQPQHF
few	.	TRBV28	TRBJ1-3	TGTGCCAGCAGAACGCCCCTGGGGCCGGGAAACACCATATATTTT	CASRTPLGPGNTIYF
.	.	TRBV4-1	TRBJ1-2	TGCGCCAGCAGCCAACACAACTTTAACTATGGCTACACCTTC	CASSQHNFNYGYTF
few	TRBD1	TRBV12-3/TRBV12-4	TRBJ2-3	TGTGCCAGCAGTCCCTACCGACAGGGGGCCTATACGCAGTATTTT	CASSPYRQGAYTQYF
few	.	TRBV7-8	TRBJ2-7	TGTGCCAGCAGCTTAGCGAGAGGAGGACTACGTAACTACGAGCAGTACTTC	CASSLARGGLRNYEQYF
few	.	TRBV24-1	TRBJ2-3	TGTGCCACCAGTGATTTAGGAGCCGGACCTAGCACAGATACGCAGTATTTT	CATSDLGAGPSTDTQYF
.	.	TRBV4-2	TRBJ2-2	TGTGCCAGCAGCCAAGAAGAGGGAGGGGGCACCGGGGAGCTGTTTTTT	CASSQEEGGGTGELFF
.	.	TRBV6-4	TRBJ1-1	TGTGCCAGATTCCTCGGACAGAACACTGAAGCTTTCTTT	CARFLGQNTEAFF
once	.	TRBV20-1	TRBJ2-1	TGCAGTGCTAGTTCGAGTGACTACAATGAGCAGTTCTTC	CSASSSDYNEQFF
once	.	TRBV11-2	TRBJ2-5	TGTGCCAGCAGTCACGCCGGGAGAGGGACCCAGTACTTC	CASSHAGRGTQYF
.	TRBD2	TRBV4-1	TRBJ2-1	TGCGCCAGCAGCCAAGATGATCCAGCGGGAGTCGTTGACAATGAGCAGTTCTTC	CASSQDDPAGVVDNEQFF
few	TRBD1	TRBV11-1	TRBJ2-7	TGTGCCAGCAGCTTAAGTGGAAGGGGGCGTTTCTCCTACGAGCAGTACTTC	CASSLSGRGRFSYEQYF
.	.	TRBV5-1	TRBJ2-5	TGCGCCAGCAGCTTGGACAGGGCCGGGGACCAGTACTTC	CASSLDRAGDQYF
few	.	TRBV29-1	TRBJ1-1	TGCAGCGTTGATAGGTGGTGGTCCGGAGGGGTCATGAACACTGAAGCTTTCTTT	CSVDRWWSGGVMNTEAFF
.	.	TRBV20-1	TRBJ1-2	TGCAGTGCTAGAGATTTAGGAAGAAACTATGGCTACACCTTC	CSARDLGRNYGYTF
few	.	TRBV2	TRBJ1-2	TGTGCCAGCAGTGGCAGGGGCCGGGGCTACACCTTC	CASSGRGRGYTF
few	.	TRBV20-1	TRBJ1-2	TGCAGTGCGGAAGGGGGTTTGGGTAACTATGGCTACACCTTC	CSAEGGLGNYGYTF
.	.	TRBV9	TRBJ2-7	TGTGCCAGCAGCGTAGGGGGGACCTCCTACAATGAGCAGTACTTC	CASSVGGTSYNEQYF
.	.	TRBV15	TRBJ2-1	TGTGCCACCAGCAGAGATCTTCATAGCCGGAACCCTTACAATGAGCAGTTCTTC	CATSRDLHSRNPYNEQFF
few	.	TRBV4-2	TRBJ2-1	TGTGCCAGCAGCCAAGGGAGGGGGGGGTTGGTTGAGCAGTTCTTC	CASSQGRGGLVEQFF
few	.	TRBV21-1	TRBJ2-5	TGTGCCAGGGGCCTGGCCTTCACAGGGAGGTGGGTTCAAGAGACCCAGTACTTC	CARGLAFTGRWVQETQYF
once	.	TRBV12-3/TRBV12-4	TRBJ1-4	TGTGCCAGCAGTTCCGGCAGGAAACTGTTTTTT	CASSSGRKLFF
.	TRBD2	TRBV3-1	TRBJ2-1	TGTGCCAGCAGGTCTGGCGGGCTAGCGGGAGTCTACAATGAGCAGTTCTTC	CASRSGGLAGVYNEQFF
.	.	TRBV20-1	TRBJ2-3	TGCAGTGTGGAAACCCCCCCAGATACGCAGTATTTT	CSVETPPDTQYF
.	.	TRBV20-1	TRBJ2-5	TGCAGTGCTAGCCCCTACTCCCGGGCGGACTACCAAGAGACCCAGTACTTC	CSASPYSRADYQETQYF
few	.	TRBV11-2	TRBJ2-7	TGTGCCAGCAAGCCGACTGGGAGCTACGAGCAGTACTTC	CASKPTGSYEQYF
.	TRBD1	TRBV20-1	TRBJ1-5	TGCAGTGCTAGGGTTACGGGACAGTTAAATCAGCCCCAGCATTTT	CSARVTGQLNQPQHF
.	.	TRBV19	TRBJ1-6	TGTGCCAGTAGTATGCTGGGTTCACCCCTCCACTTT	CASSMLGSPLHF
.	.	TRBV11-2	TRBJ1-2	TGTGCCAGCAGCCGGCTAGAGGGAGTTCCTAACTATGGCTACACCTTC	CASSRLEGVPNYGYTF
.	.	TRBV28	TRBJ2-7	TGTGCCAGCAGTTTGACTAGACTGTCGGACGAGCAGTACTTC	CASSLTRLSDEQYF
.	TRBD2	TRBV28	TRBJ2-1	TGTGCCAGCAGTTTTTCTAGCGGGATAGGGCAGTTCTTC	CASSFSSGIGQFF
.	TRBD2	TRBV4-1	TRBJ2-1	TGCGCCAGCAGCCAAGAGAGTTTAGCGGGAGGGCTCAATGAGCAGTTCTTC	CASSQESLAGGLNEQFF
few	.	TRBV5-1	TRBJ2-1	TGCGCCAGCAGCCTCCACGACTACAATGAGCAGTTCTTC	CASSLHDYNEQFF
.	TRBD2	TRBV20-1	TRBJ2-7	TGCAGTAGTAGAGCGGGAGGGCCCTCCTACGAGCAGTACTTC	CSSRAGGPSYEQYF
.	TRBD2	TRBV29-1	TRBJ2-1	TGCAGCGTTGAAGAGACTAGCGGGGACAATGAGCAGTTCTTC	CSVEETSGDNEQFF
.	.	TRBV2	TRBJ1-5	TGTGCCAGCAGTGAAGAATTTTTGACAGGCGGTCAGCCCCAGCATTTT	CASSEEFLTGGQPQHF
.	.	TRBV5-1	TRBJ2-1	TGCGCCAGCAGGACACACTACAATGAGCAGTTCTTC	CASRTHYNEQFF
few	.	TRBV3-1	TRBJ2-3	TGTGCCAGCAGCCAATCGGCGGGGAAAAAGCGGCCTCGCACAGATACGCAGTATTTT	CASSQSAGKKRPRTDTQYF
few	.	TRBV5-8	TRBJ2-1	TGTGCCAGCAGTGGGGGGGCCATCTTCATGAATGAGCAGTTCTTC	CASSGGAIFMNEQFF
.	TRBD1	TRBV20-1	TRBJ1-2	TGCAGTACCTCGACGAGGGACAGCCACTACACCTTC	CSTSTRDSHYTF
once	.	TRBV5-5	TRBJ2-1	TGTGCCAGCATCATAGCGTTAGGGGCCTACAATGAGCAGTTCTTC	CASIIALGAYNEQFF
many	TRBD2	TRBV20-1	TRBJ2-7	TGCAGTGCTAGCCCGACTAGCGGGGGGGACTACGAGCAGTACTTC	CSASPTSGGDYEQYF
.	.	TRBV3-1	TRBJ1-4	TGTGCCAGCAGCCAAGATTCCGAGGGGCTAGGGGGTGAAAAACTGTTTTTT	CASSQDSEGLGGEKLFF
many	.	TRBV20-1	TRBJ2-5	TGCAGTGCTAGGTGGTGGGAGACCCAGTACTTC	CSARWWETQYF
few	.	TRBV5-1	TRBJ2-1	TGCGCCAGCAGCTTGGACGGGGTAGAATTCTCAAATGAGCAGTTCTTC	CASSLDGVEFSNEQFF
few	.	TRBV27	TRBJ2-7	TGTGCCAGCAGCTCCATCCCCGGCAGGTCCTACGAGCAGTACTTC	CASSSIPGRSYEQYF
.	TRBD1	TRBV5-1	TRBJ2-3	TGCGCCAGCAGCTTGAGGTTAAAGACAGGGCGACACACAGATACGCAGTATTTT	CASSLRLKTGRHTDTQYF
few	.	TRBV12-3/TRBV12-4	TRBJ1-5	TGTGCCAGCAGTTGGGGGAGGAAAAGCAATCAGCCCCAGCATTTT	CASSWGRKSNQPQHF
.	.	TRBV28	TRBJ1-1	TGTGCCAGCACAAGCCCAATGAACACTGAAGCTTTCTTT	CASTSPMNTEAFF
.	.	TRBV10-2	TRBJ2-2	TGCGCCAGCAGTCAATTCGGGCCCGGGGAGCTGTTTTTT	CASSQFGPGELFF
few	.	TRBV18	TRBJ2-3	TGTGCCAGCTCACCCGACTATTCCGACACAGATACGCAGTATTTT	CASSPDYSDTDTQYF
.	.	TRBV5-6	TRBJ1-2	TGTGCCAGCAGCTTTATGGGGTATGGCTACACCTTC	CASSFMGYGYTF
many	.	TRBV10-3	TRBJ1-2	TGTGCCATCAGTGAACAGAATGGCTACACCTTC	CAISEQNGYTF
many	TRBD2	TRBV4-2	TRBJ2-1	TGTGCCAGCAGCCAAAGGCTAGCGGGGGGTACTACCTACAATGAGCAGTTCTTC	CASSQRLAGGTTYNEQFF